The 23 T cell receptor beta chains reported below all come from one sample, sequenced in a study of T cell repertoires in cytomegalovirus infection. TCRdb recomputed calls from the reads with MiXCR, one row per CDR3 protein. This sample carries fewer than 250,000 distinct CDR3 sequences, under 25% of them seen once, and the ten largest clones take 18%. Sequenced: CD8+ T cells from PBMCs. These receptor sequences come from a human donor in good health (CMV status not recorded). Some clones in this sample may be carry-over from other donors' samples.

This clonotype was detected only once. V is TRBV7-9 and J is TRBJ2-7; D might be TRBD1 or TRBD2, each matching 5 bases. Trimming shortened V by 7 bases and J by 6 bases, and 13 bases separated the two germline ends. Germline CDR1 reads SEHNR; CDR2 reads FQNEAQ (reference sequence). The CDR3 length is 12 residues. CDR3 nucleotides: TGTGCCAGCACCCCTTCGGGGACCGAGCAGTACTTC. This encodes CASTPSGTEQYF.

The sample holds a few counts of this clonotype. The chain has TRBV4-1 and TRBJ1-1; D is ambiguous. The V end was cut by 2 bases, the J end by 8 bases, with 6 bases between. This CDR3 has 11 residues. Germline V gives CDR1 MGHRA, CDR2 YSYEKL. The CDR3 is CASSQNLEAFF. The CDR3 DNA reads as TGCGCCAGCAGCCAAAACCTCGAAGCTTTCTTT.

The table lists this clonotype with many counts. The gene calls are TRBV7-6 and TRBJ2-2, with D tentatively TRBD2 (5 bases). V was clipped by 1 base and J by 5 bases, with 8 bases between them. The CDR3 is 14 amino acids. Germline V gene sequence: CDR1 SGHVS, CDR2 FNYEAQ. CDR3 sequence reads: CASSLGRGTGELFF. The DNA for the CDR3 is TGTGCCAGCAGCTTAGGCCGAGGGACCGGGGAGCTGTTTTTT. Looking up the rest from reference TRBV7-6 and TRBJ2-2 gives the full variable domain: GAGVSQSPRYKVTKRGQDVALRCDPISGHVSLYWYRQALGQGPEFLTYFNYEAQQDKSGLPNDRFSAERPEGSISTLTIQRTEQRDSAMYRCASSLGRGTGELFFGEGSRLTVL.

This clonotype has only a few counts. This sequence joins TRBV2 and TRBJ1-1; D call uncertain. This CDR3 spans 15 amino acids. CDR1 SNHLY and CDR2 FYNNEI come from the germline V gene. V was shortened by 0 bases and J by 4 bases, with 12 bases between the two germline ends. Here the CDR3 reads CASSEATAISTEAFF. The DNA for the CDR3 is TGTGCCAGCAGTGAAGCTACCGCGATCTCCACTGAAGCTTTCTTT. Full variable domain (outside the CDR3, taken from reference TRBV2 and TRBJ1-1): EPEVTQTPSHQVTQMGQEVILRCVPISNHLYFYWYRQILGQKVEFLVSFYNNEISEKSEIFDDQFSVERPDGSNFTLKIRSTKLEDSAMYFCASSEATAISTEAFFGQGTRLTVV.

The CDR3 protein is CASSQVPRGSNEQFF. CDR3 DNA sequence: TGCGCCAGCAGCCAAGTACCGCGGGGCTCGAATGAGCAGTTCTTC. This sequence joins TRBV4-1 and TRBJ2-1; tentative D call: TRBD2 (6 bases). Between the trimmed V and J ends, which lost 1 base and 7 bases, there was a span of 14 bases. The CDR3 totals 15 residues. Germline V lookup: CDR1 MGHRA, CDR2 YSYEKL.

This clonotype was seen more than once but under ten times. The chain couples TRBV28 to TRBJ1-6; TRBD1 matches at 7 bases. Trimming at V came to 4 bases and at J to 4 bases, leaving 7 bases not matched to a gene. There are 16 residues in the CDR3. Germline CDR1 and CDR2: MDHEN and SYDVKM. CDR3 sequence (DNA): TGTGCCAGCAGTTCGGCAGGGGGGTTTTATAATTCACCCCTCCACTTT. This translates into CASSSAGGFYNSPLHF.

This clonotype was counted a few times. V and J are TRBV6-5 and TRBJ2-3; D may match TRBD1 or TRBD2 (8 bases each). The CDR3 length is 15 residues. The ends were cut back, 5 bases at V and 9 bases at J, with 21 bases in the middle. CDR1 and CDR2 from the germline V gene are MNHEY and SVGAGI. The CDR3 nucleotides are TGTGCCAGCAGTAACCGGGGGGGCGGGGACAGGACGCAGTATTTT. Amino acids: CASSNRGGGDRTQYF.

This sequence joins TRBV28 and TRBJ2-7; possible D gene TRBD2, 5 bases. This CDR3 is 14 amino acids long. V dropped 0 bases and J dropped 2 bases, with 8 bases sitting between them. Germline V gives CDR1 MDHEN, CDR2 SYDVKM. The CDR3 protein is CASSLWVGTYEQYF. For the CDR3, the DNA is TGTGCCAGCAGTTTATGGGTCGGGACCTACGAGCAGTACTTC.

This clonotype appeared many times. This sequence joins TRBV12-3 or TRBV12-4 and TRBJ2-5, with D unresolved. V was shortened by 5 bases and J by 3 bases, with 10 bases between the two germline ends. This CDR3 is 13 amino acids long. The chain's CDR3 is CASSPDGKETQYF. The CDR3 DNA reads as TGTGCCAGCAGTCCGGACGGTAAAGAGACCCAGTACTTC.

The CDR3 loop is CSVGTGMRTEAFF. Written as DNA, the CDR3 is TGCAGTGTCGGGACAGGGATGAGGACTGAAGCTTTCTTT. This chain uses TRBV20-1 with TRBJ1-1; the match to TRBD1 covers 9 bases. Trimming cost V 7 bases and J 5 bases; bases outside gene matches: 8. The CDR3 is 13 residues long. Germline-derived CDR1 and CDR2 are DFQATT and SNEGSKA (reference sequence).

The table lists this clonotype with many counts. The chain links TRBV7-8 to TRBJ2-5; 10 bases are shared with TRBD2. This CDR3 spans 16 amino acids. J was trimmed by 5 bases and V by 5 bases; bases with no gene match: 11. CDR1 SGHVS and CDR2 FQNEAQ come from the germline V gene. The CDR3 region is CASSPESGGAGETQYF. The CDR3 coding sequence is TGTGCCAGCAGCCCTGAAAGCGGGGGGGCCGGGGAGACCCAGTACTTC.

This clonotype was counted many times. The V gene is TRBV7-9, the J gene TRBJ2-1; no clear D. Trimming stripped 4 bases from V and 3 bases from J, with 10 bases between. Germline V gene lookup returns CDR1 SEHNR and CDR2 FQNEAQ (reference sequence). This CDR3 contains 14 residues. CDR3 in amino acids: CASSSPRIYNEQFF. In DNA form, the CDR3 reads TGTGCCAGCAGCTCCCCCCGGATCTACAATGAGCAGTTCTTC.

This clonotype is a singleton in its sample. The chain uses TRBV7-9 and TRBJ2-2; D is possibly TRBD2 (5 bases). V lost 7 bases and J 7 bases, leaving 19 bases between the germline ends. This CDR3 region has 15 residues. Per the germline V gene, CDR1 is SEHNR and CDR2 is FQNEAQ (reference sequence). The CDR3 nucleotides are TGTGCCAGCATCTCAGCGCGGTCGGGGATCGGGGAGCTGTTTTTT. Amino acid sequence: CASISARSGIGELFF.

This sequence joins TRBV28 and TRBJ2-7; unclear D gene. The CDR3 extends over 15 amino acids. Per germline, CDR1 MDHEN and CDR2 SYDVKM. Trimming shortened V by 3 bases and J by 3 bases, and 15 bases separated the two germline ends. CDR3: CASSLKPLGLYEQYF. The CDR3 nucleotides read TGTGCCAGCAGTTTGAAGCCCCTAGGGCTCTACGAGCAGTACTTC. Combining the CDR3 with reference TRBV28 and TRBJ2-7 gives the whole variable domain DVKVTQSSRYLVKRTGEKVFLECVQDMDHENMFWYRQDPGLGLRLIYFSYDVKMKEKGDIPEGYSVSREKKERFSLILESASTNQTSMYLCASSLKPLGLYEQYFGPGTRLTVT.

This chain uses TRBV15 with TRBJ2-3; 9 bases line up with TRBD2. Germline-derived CDR1 and CDR2 are LNHNV and YYDKDF (reference sequence). V shed 0 bases and J 4 bases; nucleotides not matched to a gene: 2. This CDR3 has 15 amino acids. This CDR3 is CATSREASGADTQYF. In DNA form, the CDR3 reads TGTGCCACCAGCAGAGAGGCTAGCGGGGCAGATACGCAGTATTTT.

This clonotype showed up just a few times. The chain joins TRBV28 to TRBJ1-5; a possible D gene is TRBD1 (5 bases). V was trimmed by 2 bases and J by 7 bases, leaving 12 bases between them. The CDR3 has 14 amino acids. Per the germline V gene, CDR1 is MDHEN and CDR2 is SYDVKM. CDR3: CASSLIGAGQPQHF. The CDR3 DNA is TGTGCCAGCAGTTTAATCGGGGCGGGCCAGCCCCAGCATTTT.

This clonotype was counted between two and nine times. The V gene is TRBV29-1, the J gene TRBJ2-1, with 7 bases that match TRBD2. This CDR3 contains 13 residues. Per the germline V gene, CDR1 is SQVTM and CDR2 is ANQGSEA. The J segment lost 0 bases and the V segment lost 8 bases, leaving 4 bases of the junction unmatched. The CDR3 DNA reads TGCAGCTCCAGCGGGGCCTCCTACAATGAGCAGTTCTTC. This sequence encodes CSSSGASYNEQFF.

This clonotype was counted many times. V is TRBV7-9 and J is TRBJ2-5; weak D call: TRBD2 (5 bases). CDR3 length equals 15 residues. Trimming took off 5 bases at V and 6 bases at J, with 19 bases between the two ends. The germline CDR1 and CDR2 sequences are SEHNR and FQNEAQ (reference sequence). This chain's CDR3 is CASSPGSVDSQTQYF. The CDR3 bases are TGTGCCAGCAGCCCCGGGTCTGTGGACTCCCAGACCCAGTACTTC.

The V and J genes are TRBV27 and TRBJ2-1, with D tentatively TRBD2 (5 bases). The CDR3 is 14 residues long. The V end lost 0 bases, the J end lost 3 bases, and 6 bases lay between the germline ends. In germline, CDR1 is MNHEY, CDR2 SMNVEV (reference sequence). The DNA of the CDR3 is TGTGCCAGCAGTTTATCGAGGGTCTACAATGAGCAGTTCTTC. Encoded protein: CASSLSRVYNEQFF.

As concerns this clonotype: Since a much larger clone is just one base distant, this may be a read error. The chain employs TRBV7-4 and TRBJ2-3, with D possibly matching TRBD1 (6 bases). The V and J ends lost 5 bases and 3 bases respectively, with 15 bases between them. From germline, CDR1 is SGHVT and CDR2 SQSDAQ. This CDR3 has 15 residues. CDR3 in amino acids: CASSNGQWATDTQYF. CDR3 in DNA: TGTGCCAGCAGCAACGGACAGTGGGCGACAGATACGCAGTATTTT.

This clonotype occurred a few times. The chain links TRBV28 to TRBJ1-3; D is uncertain. Germline CDR1 is MDHEN and CDR2 is SYDVKM. The V end was cut by 3 bases, the J end by 0 bases, with 6 bases between. The CDR3 has 14 residues. CDR3 DNA: TGTGCCAGCAGTTTTGAGGGCTCTGGAAACACCATATATTTT. Translated, it gives CASSFEGSGNTIYF.

This clonotype appeared many times. The chain recombines TRBV7-2 with TRBJ1-1; D unresolved. V lost 2 bases and J 1 base, leaving 5 bases between the germline ends. From germline, CDR1 is SGHTA and CDR2 FQGNSA. The CDR3 covers 13 residues. The CDR3 reads CASSLYQNTEAFF. CDR3 in DNA: TGTGCCAGCAGCTTATATCAGAACACTGAAGCTTTCTTT.

This clonotype was found many times. The genes are TRBV20-1 and TRBJ2-1, with 13 positions matching TRBD2. Per the germline V gene, CDR1 is DFQATT and CDR2 is SNEGSKA (reference sequence). The CDR3 sequence is 15 residues long. Trimming took 6 bases from V and 5 from J; bases not matched to a gene: 7. The CDR3 region has the DNA TGCAGTGCGTACACCGGGACTAGCGGGGACAATGAGCAGTTCTTC. Its translation: CSAYTGTSGDNEQFF.